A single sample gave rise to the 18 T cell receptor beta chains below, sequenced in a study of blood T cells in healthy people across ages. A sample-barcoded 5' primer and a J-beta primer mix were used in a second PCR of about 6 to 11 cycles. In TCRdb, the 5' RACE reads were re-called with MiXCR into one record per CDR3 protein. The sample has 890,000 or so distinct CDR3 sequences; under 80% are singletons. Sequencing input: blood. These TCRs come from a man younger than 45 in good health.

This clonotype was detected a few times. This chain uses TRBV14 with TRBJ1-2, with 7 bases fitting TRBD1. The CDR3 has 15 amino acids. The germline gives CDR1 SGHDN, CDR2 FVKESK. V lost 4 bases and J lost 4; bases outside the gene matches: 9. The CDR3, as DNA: TGTGCCAGCAGCCCTTCCGGACAGGACTTCTATGGCTACACCTTC. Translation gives CASSPSGQDFYGYTF.

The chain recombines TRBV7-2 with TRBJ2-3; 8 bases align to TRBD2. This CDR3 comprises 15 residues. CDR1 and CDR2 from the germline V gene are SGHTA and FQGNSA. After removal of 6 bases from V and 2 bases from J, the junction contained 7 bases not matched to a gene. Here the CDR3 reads CASREPGLDTDTQYF. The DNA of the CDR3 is TGTGCCAGCAGAGAACCGGGACTAGACACAGATACGCAGTATTTT.

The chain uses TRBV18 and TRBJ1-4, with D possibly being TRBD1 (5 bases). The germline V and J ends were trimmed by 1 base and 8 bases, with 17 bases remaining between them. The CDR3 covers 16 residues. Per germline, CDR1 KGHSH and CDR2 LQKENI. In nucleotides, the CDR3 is TGTGCCAGCTCACCACGGGAGGCCCAGCAGGGAGAAAAACTGTTTTTT. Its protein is CASSPREAQQGEKLFF.

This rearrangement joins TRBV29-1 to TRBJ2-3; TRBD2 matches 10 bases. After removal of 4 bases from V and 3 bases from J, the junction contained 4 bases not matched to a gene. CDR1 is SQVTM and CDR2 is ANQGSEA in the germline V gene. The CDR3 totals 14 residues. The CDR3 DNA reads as TGCAGCGTTGTCCAGCGGGGGGGTACAGATACGCAGTATTTT. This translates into CSVVQRGGTDTQYF.

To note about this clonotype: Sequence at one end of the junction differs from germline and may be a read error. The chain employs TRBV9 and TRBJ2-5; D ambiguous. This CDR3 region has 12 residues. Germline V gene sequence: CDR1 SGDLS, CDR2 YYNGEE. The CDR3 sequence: CASARVQEAQYF. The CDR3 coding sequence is TGTGCCAGCGCTCGAGTTCAAGAGGCCCAGTACTTC.

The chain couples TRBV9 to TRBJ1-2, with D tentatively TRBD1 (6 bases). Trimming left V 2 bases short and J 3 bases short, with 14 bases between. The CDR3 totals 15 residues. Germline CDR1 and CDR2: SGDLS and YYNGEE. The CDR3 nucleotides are TGTGCCAGCAGCGTTACCACAGGGATCGACTATGGCTACACCTTC. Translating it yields CASSVTTGIDYGYTF.

In DNA, the CDR3 is TGTGCCAGCAGTGTACAGGACCGAGCGAGGCAGTTCTTC. It yields the protein CASSVQDRARQFF. This chain connects TRBV28 to TRBJ2-1, with D maybe TRBD1 (5 bases). The CDR3 covers 13 residues. Germline-derived CDR1 and CDR2 are MDHEN and SYDVKM. V was pared by 5 bases and J by 12 bases, with 17 bases between. The variable domain in full, completed from reference TRBV28 and TRBJ2-1, reads DVKVTQSSRYLVKRTGEKVFLECVQDMDHENMFWYRQDPGLGLRLIYFSYDVKMKEKGDIPEGYSVSREKKERFSLILESASTNQTSMYLCASSVQDRARQFFGPGTRLTVL.

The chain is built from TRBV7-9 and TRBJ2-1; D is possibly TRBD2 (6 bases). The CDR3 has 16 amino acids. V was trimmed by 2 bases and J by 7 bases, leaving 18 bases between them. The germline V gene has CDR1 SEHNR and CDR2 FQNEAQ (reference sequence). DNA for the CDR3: TGTGCCAGCAGCTTAAAACGGGACTCACGCCTAAATGAGCAGTTCTTC. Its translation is CASSLKRDSRLNEQFF.

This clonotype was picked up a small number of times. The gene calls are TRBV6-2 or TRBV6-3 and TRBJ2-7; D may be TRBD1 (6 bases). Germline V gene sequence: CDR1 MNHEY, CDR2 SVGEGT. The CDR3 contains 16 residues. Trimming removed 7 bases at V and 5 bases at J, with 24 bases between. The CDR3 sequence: CASIQPPGQGRHEQYF. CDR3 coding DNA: TGTGCCAGCATTCAACCTCCGGGACAAGGGCGCCACGAGCAGTACTTC.

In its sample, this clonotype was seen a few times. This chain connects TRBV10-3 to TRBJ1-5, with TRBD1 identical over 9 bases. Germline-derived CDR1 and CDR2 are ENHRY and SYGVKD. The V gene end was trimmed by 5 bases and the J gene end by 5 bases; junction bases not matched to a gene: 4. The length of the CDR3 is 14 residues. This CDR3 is CAISPGQGDQPQHF. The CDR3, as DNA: TGTGCCATCAGTCCGGGACAGGGCGATCAGCCCCAGCATTTT.

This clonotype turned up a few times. For the CDR3, the DNA is TGCAGCGCAACTAGCGGGGGCCCTACCGAGCAGTACTTC. As protein: CSATSGGPTEQYF. The chain combines TRBV29-1 with TRBJ2-4; TRBD2 agrees at 11 bases. Gene TRBJ2-7 matches the end of the DNA better, so the J call may be wrong. The CDR3 is made up of 13 amino acids. Germline CDR1 and CDR2: SQVTM and ANQGSEA.

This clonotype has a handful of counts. The CDR3 region is CASSAQQGSDTQYF. The CDR3 DNA is TGTGCCAGCAGCGCCCAACAGGGGTCAGATACGCAGTATTTT. The rearrangement uses TRBV9 and TRBJ2-3; 7 positions match TRBD1. V lost 3 bases to trimming and J lost 4 bases; unmatched junction nucleotides: 5. Germline CDR1 is SGDLS and CDR2 is YYNGEE. The CDR3 sequence is 14 residues long.

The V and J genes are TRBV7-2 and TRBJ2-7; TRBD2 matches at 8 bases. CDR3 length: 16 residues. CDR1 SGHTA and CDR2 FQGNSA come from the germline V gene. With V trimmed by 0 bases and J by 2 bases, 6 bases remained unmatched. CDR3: CASSLASGTSPYEQYF. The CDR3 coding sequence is TGTGCCAGCAGCTTAGCTTCCGGGACTAGTCCCTACGAGCAGTACTTC.

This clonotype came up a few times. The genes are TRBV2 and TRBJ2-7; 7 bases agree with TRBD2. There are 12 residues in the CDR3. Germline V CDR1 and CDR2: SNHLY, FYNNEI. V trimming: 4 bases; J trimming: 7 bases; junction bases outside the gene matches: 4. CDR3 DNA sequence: TGTGCCAGCAGTGTGTGGGGAGGGGAGCAGTACTTC. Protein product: CASSVWGGEQYF. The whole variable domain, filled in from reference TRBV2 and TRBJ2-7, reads EPEVTQTPSHQVTQMGQEVILRCVPISNHLYFYWYRQILGQKVEFLVSFYNNEISEKSEIFDDQFSVERPDGSNFTLKIRSTKLEDSAMYFCASSVWGGEQYFGPGTRLTVT.

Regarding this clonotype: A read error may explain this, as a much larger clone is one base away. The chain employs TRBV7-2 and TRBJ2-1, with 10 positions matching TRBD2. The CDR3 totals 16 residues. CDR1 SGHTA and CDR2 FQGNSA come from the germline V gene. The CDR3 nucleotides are TGTGCCAGCAGCTTAAGCGGGGGGGTAGGTTACAAGGAGCAGTTCTTC. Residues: CASSLSGGVGYKEQFF.

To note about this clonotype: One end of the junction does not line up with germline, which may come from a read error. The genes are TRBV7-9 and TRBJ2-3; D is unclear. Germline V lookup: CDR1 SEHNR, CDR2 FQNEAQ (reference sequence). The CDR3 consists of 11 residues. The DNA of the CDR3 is TGTACCAGCTTTAGCACAGATACGCAGTATTTT. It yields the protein CTSFSTDTQYF.

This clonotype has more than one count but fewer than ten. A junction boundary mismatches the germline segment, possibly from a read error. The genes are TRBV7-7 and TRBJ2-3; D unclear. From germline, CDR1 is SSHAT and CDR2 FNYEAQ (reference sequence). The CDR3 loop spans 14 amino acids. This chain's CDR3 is CASSFGRSTDTQYF. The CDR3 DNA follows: TGTGCTAGCAGCTTCGGCAGAAGCACAGATACGCAGTATTTT.

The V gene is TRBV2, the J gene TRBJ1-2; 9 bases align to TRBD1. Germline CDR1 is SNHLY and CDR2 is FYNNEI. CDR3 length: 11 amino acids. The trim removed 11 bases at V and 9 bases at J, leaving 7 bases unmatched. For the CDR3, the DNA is TGTGCCGGACAGGGGAGGGATCGCTACACCTTC. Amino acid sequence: CAGQGRDRYTF.